These T cell receptor beta chains were read from a single sample in a study of T cell responses to AZD1222 COVID-19 vaccine. Generated by immunoSEQ multiplex PCR, the TCRdb table keeps only in-frame clones and is missing some. The sample includes approximately 120,000 clones, roughly 88% of them seen just once. This material consisted of peripheral blood, taken on day 0 of MenACWY control vaccination. The receptors stem from an adult in good health. Both conserved end residues are part of each CDR3. D genes are given only for firm matches. Not all rows give a size; the values are once, few, many and, for expanded clones, a class.

TRBD1 | TRBJ1-2 | - | 15 | TRBV6-5 | TGTGCCAGCAGAAGCTCCGGGACAGGTGGCTATGGCTACACCTTC | CASRSSGTGGYGYTF
- | TRBJ2-2 | - | 13 | TRBV2 | TGTGCCAGCAGTTTAGATTACCCCGGGGAGCTGTTTTTT | CASSLDYPGELFF
- | TRBJ2-1 | - | 15 | TRBV5-5 | TGTGCCAGCAGCTTGGAGGGTGGCACTTACAATGAGCAGTTCTTC | CASSLEGGTYNEQFF
TRBD1 | TRBJ2-7 | once | 19 | TRBV24-1 | TGTGCCACCAGCCATACTCAAATGGCAGGGGGCATCGGTTCCTACGAGCAGTACTTC | CATSHTQMAGGIGSYEQYF
- | TRBJ2-1 | - | 15 | TRBV7-6 | TGTGCCAGCAGCTTAGGGGGGGGCGAGTACAATGAGCAGTTCTTC | CASSLGGGEYNEQFF
- | TRBJ1-1 | - | 16 | TRBV7-8 | TGTGCCAGCAGCTGGGCCCGAGGGATACCAGGCACTGAAGCTTTCTTT | CASSWARGIPGTEAFF
- | TRBJ2-7 | - | 15 | TRBV28 | TGTGCCAGCAGTTTATCGGGGAGCAGAGGACACGAGCAGTACTTC | CASSLSGSRGHEQYF
- | TRBJ2-5 | - | 15 | TRBV7-2 | TGTGCCAGCAGCCTCCTTACAGGGTACCAAGAGACCCAGTACTTC | CASSLLTGYQETQYF
- | TRBJ2-5 | - | 14 | TRBV6-2/TRBV6-3 | TGTGCCAGCAGTCCCGGGGGTAGGCAAGAGACCCAGTACTTC | CASSPGGRQETQYF
- | TRBJ2-4 | - | 16 | TRBV7-2 | TGTGCCAGCACCCCGACCGGCGGTCTAGCCAAAAACATTCAGTACTTC | CASTPTGGLAKNIQYF
- | TRBJ1-1 | - | 10 | TRBV20-1 | TGCAGTGCTGGGACATTTGAAGCTTTCTTT | CSAGTFEAFF
- | TRBJ1-5 | - | 15 | TRBV21-1 | TGTGCCAGCAGCAAGGTCCCAGGGGGGAATCAGCCCCAGCATTTT | CASSKVPGGNQPQHF
- | TRBJ2-7 | once | 12 | TRBV30 | TGTGCCTGGACTGGACAGTTGTACGAGCAGTACTTC | CAWTGQLYEQYF
- | TRBJ1-2 | - | 12 | TRBV19 | TGTGCCAGTACAGGGCACCGCTATGGCTACACCTTC | CASTGHRYGYTF